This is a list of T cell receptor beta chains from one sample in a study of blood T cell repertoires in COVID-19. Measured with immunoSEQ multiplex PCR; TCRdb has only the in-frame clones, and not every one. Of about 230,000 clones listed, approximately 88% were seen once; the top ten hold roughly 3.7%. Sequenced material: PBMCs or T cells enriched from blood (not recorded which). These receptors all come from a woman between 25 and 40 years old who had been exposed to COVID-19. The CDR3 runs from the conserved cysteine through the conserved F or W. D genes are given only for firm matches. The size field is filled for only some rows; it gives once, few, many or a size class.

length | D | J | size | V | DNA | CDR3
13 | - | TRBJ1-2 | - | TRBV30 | TGTGCCTGGACCCCCGGGAGCCTCTATGGCTACACCTTC | CAWTPGSLYGYTF
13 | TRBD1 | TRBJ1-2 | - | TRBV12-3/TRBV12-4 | TGTGCCAGCAGTTTAGGACAGGGTTTTGGCTACACCTTC | CASSLGQGFGYTF
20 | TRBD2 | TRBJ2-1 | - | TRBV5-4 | TGTGCCAGCAGCGAAGGGGGGACTAGCGGGAGAGGGGACTCCTACAATGAGCAGTTCTTC | CASSEGGTSGRGDSYNEQFF
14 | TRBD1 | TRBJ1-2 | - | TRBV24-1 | TGTGCCACCAGTGACCGGACAGGGGCCCTTGGCTACACCTTC | CATSDRTGALGYTF
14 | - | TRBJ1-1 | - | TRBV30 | TGTGCCTGGAGTGTACATGGGGGGAGAGCTGAAGCTTTCTTT | CAWSVHGGRAEAFF
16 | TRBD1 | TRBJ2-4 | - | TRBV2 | TGTGCCAGTACAGGGGCGGTAGAGATAGCCAAAAACATTCAGTACTTC | CASTGAVEIAKNIQYF
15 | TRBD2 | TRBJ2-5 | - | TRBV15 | TGTGCCACCAGCAGAGAACTAGCGGGAGCAGAGACCCAGTACTTC | CATSRELAGAETQYF
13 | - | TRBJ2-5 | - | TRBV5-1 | TGCGCCAGCAGCTTATCTGTCGGGGAGACCCAGTACTTC | CASSLSVGETQYF
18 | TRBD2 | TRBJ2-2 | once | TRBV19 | TGTGCCAGTTCTAAACGCCCTAGCGGGAGTGCGAACACCGGGGAGCTGTTTTTT | CASSKRPSGSANTGELFF
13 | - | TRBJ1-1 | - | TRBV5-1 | TGCGCCAGCAGCTTTTTGAGTTCCACTGAAGCTTTCTTT | CASSFLSSTEAFF
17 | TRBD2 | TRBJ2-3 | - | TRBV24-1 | TGTGCCACCAGTGAACCCGGACTAGGGAGGACCACAGATACGCAGTATTTT | CATSEPGLGRTTDTQYF
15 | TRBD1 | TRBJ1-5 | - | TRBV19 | TGTGCCAGTAGTATGACAGGGTATAGCAATCAGCCCCAGCATTTT | CASSMTGYSNQPQHF
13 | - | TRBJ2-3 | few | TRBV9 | TGTGCCAGCAGCGGGAGGGACACAGATACGCAGTATTTT | CASSGRDTDTQYF
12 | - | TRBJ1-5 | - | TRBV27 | TGTGCCAGCAGTTCGGGTCCTCAGCCCCAGCATTTT | CASSSGPQPQHF
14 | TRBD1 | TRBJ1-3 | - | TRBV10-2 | TGCGCCAGCAGTGAGGGACAGGGAGGCAACACCATATATTTT | CASSEGQGGNTIYF
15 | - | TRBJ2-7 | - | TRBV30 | TGTGCCTGGAGTTTAAGGTGGGGCGGATGGGGCGAGCAGTACTTC | CAWSLRWGGWGEQYF
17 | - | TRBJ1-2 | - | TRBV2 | TGTGCCAGCAGTGAAGCAAAAATGAAGGGGTCAGACTATGGCTACACCTTC | CASSEAKMKGSDYGYTF
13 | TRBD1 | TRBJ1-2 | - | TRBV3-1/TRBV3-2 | TGTGCCAGCAGCCAAGGGCAGGGGGGCGGCTACACCTTC | CASSQGQGGGYTF
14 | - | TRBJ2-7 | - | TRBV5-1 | TGCGCCAGCAGCTGGGCGATTCAGGGCGGCGAGCAGTACTTC | CASSWAIQGGEQYF
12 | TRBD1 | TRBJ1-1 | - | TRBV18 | TGTGCCAGCTCAGAAATCGGACAGGTAGCTTTCTTT | CASSEIGQVAFF
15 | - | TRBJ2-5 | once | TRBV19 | TGTGCCAGTAGTAGACGGGACTGGTACCAAGAGACCCAGTACTTC | CASSRRDWYQETQYF
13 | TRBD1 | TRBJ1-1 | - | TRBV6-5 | TGTGCCAGCAGTAGGGGGCTTGGCACTGAAGCTTTCTTT | CASSRGLGTEAFF
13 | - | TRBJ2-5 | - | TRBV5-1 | TGCGCCAGCATTAGGGGCCTGGGAGAGACCCAGTACTTC | CASIRGLGETQYF
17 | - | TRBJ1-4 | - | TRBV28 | TGTGCCAGCAGTCCGCATTCGTCGGGATGGGCTAATGAAAAACTGTTTTTT | CASSPHSSGWANEKLFF
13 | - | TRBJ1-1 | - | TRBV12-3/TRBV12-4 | TGTGCCAGCAGCCTAGGACAAAACACTGAAGCTTTCTTT | CASSLGQNTEAFF
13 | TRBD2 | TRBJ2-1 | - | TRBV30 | TGTGCCTGGGTAGCGGGAGTTATCAATGAGCAGTTCTTC | CAWVAGVINEQFF
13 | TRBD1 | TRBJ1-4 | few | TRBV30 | TGTGCCTGGAGTGGACAGGGGTACGAAAAACTGTTTTTT | CAWSGQGYEKLFF
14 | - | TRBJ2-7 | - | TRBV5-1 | TGCGCCAGCAGCTTGGAAGGGGCGCGCTACGAGCAGTACTTC | CASSLEGARYEQYF
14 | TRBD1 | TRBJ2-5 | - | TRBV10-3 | TGTGCCATCAGTGGGGGACAGGCTAAAGAGACCCAGTACTTC | CAISGGQAKETQYF
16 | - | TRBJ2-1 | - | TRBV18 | TGTGCCAGCTCGCCGGAGCATGAGTTAATTTACAATGAGCAGTTCTTC | CASSPEHELIYNEQFF
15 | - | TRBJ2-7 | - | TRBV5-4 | TGTGCCAGCAGCTTTCCAGCGGGTCAGCTCAACGAGCAGTACTTC | CASSFPAGQLNEQYF
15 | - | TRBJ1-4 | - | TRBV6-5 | TGTGCCAGCAGCCAAGCTTCCCCGGGTCATTTAAAACTGTTTTTT | CASSQASPGHLKLFF
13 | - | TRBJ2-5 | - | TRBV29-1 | TGCAGCGTTCGGGGGAAGACCCCAGAGACCCAGTACTTC | CSVRGKTPETQYF
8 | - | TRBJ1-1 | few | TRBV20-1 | TGCAGTGCTACAGCGACTTTCTTT | CSATATFF
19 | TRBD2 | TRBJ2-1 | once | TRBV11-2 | TGTGCCAGCAGCTTAGATATGGGGTCGGGACTAGGGGTATCCAATGAGCAGTTCTTC | CASSLDMGSGLGVSNEQFF
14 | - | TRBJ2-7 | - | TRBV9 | TGTGCCAGCAGCGTAGGAGGGAGCTCCTACGAGCAGTACTTC | CASSVGGSSYEQYF
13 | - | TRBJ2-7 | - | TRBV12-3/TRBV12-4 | TGTGCCAGCAGTGTGATGACAGGCCACGAGCAGTACTTC | CASSVMTGHEQYF
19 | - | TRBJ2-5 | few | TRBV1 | TGCACCAGCAGCCCAGAGGAGGTAGCGGGAGGAGGGCCAGGAGAGACCCAGTACTTC | CTSSPEEVAGGGPGETQYF
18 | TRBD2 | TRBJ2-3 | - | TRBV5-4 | TGTGCCAGCAGCTTGGCCCCCAATCAACTAGCGGGGCGGGCGGCGCAGTATTTT | CASSLAPNQLAGRAAQYF
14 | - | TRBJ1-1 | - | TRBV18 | TGTGCCAGCTCACCCAGGCCAGGGGACACTGAAGCTTTCTTT | CASSPRPGDTEAFF
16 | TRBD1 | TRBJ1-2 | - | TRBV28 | TGTGCCAGCAGTCTCCGACAGGGGTTAAATTCCCATGGCTACACCTTC | CASSLRQGLNSHGYTF
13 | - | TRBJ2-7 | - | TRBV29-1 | TGCAGCGTTGGGTCAGGTCAATCCTACGAGCAGTACTTC | CSVGSGQSYEQYF
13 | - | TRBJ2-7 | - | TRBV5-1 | TGCGCCAGCAGCGTGACCAGTCGGGGCGAGCAGTACTTC | CASSVTSRGEQYF
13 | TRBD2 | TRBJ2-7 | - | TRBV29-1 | TGCAGCGGTCTAGCGGGGATCTCCTACGAGCAGTACTTC | CSGLAGISYEQYF
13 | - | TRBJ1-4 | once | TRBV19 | TGTGCCAGTAGTCAGGGGCGGAATGAAAAACTGTTTTTT | CASSQGRNEKLFF
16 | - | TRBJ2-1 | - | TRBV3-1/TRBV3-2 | TGTGCCAGCAGCCAAGGGAGGGTCTTACTCAACAATGAGCAGTTCTTC | CASSQGRVLLNNEQFF
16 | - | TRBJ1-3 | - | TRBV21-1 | TGTGCCAGCAGCAAAAAACAGAGAGACTCTGGAAACACCATATATTTT | CASSKKQRDSGNTIYF
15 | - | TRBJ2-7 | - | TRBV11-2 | TGTGCCAGCAGCTTAGCTCCTCATCGCGACTACGAGCAGTACTTC | CASSLAPHRDYEQYF
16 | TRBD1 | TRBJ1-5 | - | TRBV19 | TGTGCCAGTAGTATTTTCCCAAGACAGGGGGGACAGCCCCAGCATTTT | CASSIFPRQGGQPQHF
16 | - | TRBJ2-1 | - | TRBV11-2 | TGTGCCAGCAGCTTAGGAGGGGACTCAAGCTACAATGAGCAGTTCTTC | CASSLGGDSSYNEQFF